The rows below give T cell receptor beta chains drawn from one sample of a study of cytomegalovirus exposure and HLA in healthy donors. The data were produced by immunoSEQ multiplex PCR, yet TCRdb's version contains in-frame clones alone and is incomplete. The sample lists under 150,000 clones, around 9.6% occurring once. The sequencing sample was made of PBMCs. The receptors were gathered from a male donor in good health and CMV-seronegative. The CDR3 runs from the conserved cysteine through the conserved F or W. The D gene is left open where the match is weak. A row's size may be missing; if present it is once, few, many or a size class.

TRBV4-1	-	-	TRBJ2-1	CASSQGVEEPYNEQFF	TGCGCCAGCAGCCAAGGGGTGGAGGAACCCTACAATGAGCAGTTCTTC
TRBV7-9	-	-	TRBJ1-5	CASSPHRAGQPQHF	TGTGCCAGCAGCCCTCACAGGGCCGGTCAGCCCCAGCATTTT
TRBV7-2	-	few	TRBJ1-5	CASSLVVSSNQPQHF	TGTGCCAGCAGCTTAGTTGTCTCTAGCAATCAGCCCCAGCATTTT
TRBV5-5	TRBD1	-	TRBJ1-2	CASSPRRGRDYGYTF	TGTGCCAGCAGCCCCCGGAGGGGGCGTGACTATGGCTACACCTTC
TRBV27	-	few	TRBJ1-2	CASSLNWGLESYGYTF	TGTGCCAGCAGTTTAAATTGGGGCCTCGAGAGCTATGGCTACACCTTC
TRBV9	TRBD2	-	TRBJ2-5	CASSVGRSGGAGENQYF	TGTGCCAGCAGCGTAGGTAGGAGCGGGGGGGCCGGGGAGAACCAGTACTTC
TRBV19	-	few	TRBJ1-1	CASSAQHMNTEAFF	TGTGCCAGTAGTGCCCAACATATGAACACTGAAGCTTTCTTT
TRBV4-2	-	-	TRBJ2-5	CASSQDTWGVQETQYF	TGTGCCAGCAGCCAAGATACGTGGGGCGTCCAAGAGACCCAGTACTTC
TRBV9	-	-	TRBJ2-7	CASSSTLAGPHEQYF	TGTGCCAGCAGCTCGACCTTGGCAGGGCCCCACGAGCAGTACTTC
TRBV6-1	TRBD1	few	TRBJ1-5	CASMPTGGFHQPQHF	TGTGCCAGCATGCCGACAGGGGGTTTTCATCAGCCCCAGCATTTT
TRBV5-4	TRBD2	-	TRBJ2-5	CASSLGLREETQYF	TGTGCCAGCAGCCTGGGACTACGAGAAGAGACCCAGTACTTC
TRBV27	TRBD1	few	TRBJ1-1	CASSPTGENTEAFF	TGTGCCAGCAGTCCGACAGGGGAGAACACTGAAGCTTTCTTT
TRBV19	-	few	TRBJ2-1	CASRSSGAIYNEQFF	TGTGCCAGTAGGTCGTCAGGGGCTATCTACAATGAGCAGTTCTTC
TRBV25-1	-	few	TRBJ2-7	CASRLTGSSYEQYF	TGTGCCAGCAGGCTGACAGGATCCTCCTACGAGCAGTACTTC
TRBV7-3	-	few	TRBJ1-1	CASSFKGDTEAFF	TGTGCCAGCAGCTTTAAGGGGGACACTGAAGCTTTCTTT
TRBV5-1	-	few	TRBJ2-2	CASSFAGFDTGELFF	TGCGCCAGCAGCTTCGCCGGGTTCGACACCGGGGAGCTGTTTTTT
TRBV7-9	TRBD1	-	TRBJ1-2	CASSLGTDRELRYGYTF	TGTGCCAGCAGCTTAGGGACTGACAGGGAACTCCGCTATGGCTACACCTTC
TRBV2	TRBD2	few	TRBJ2-1	CASSDNGRALGSYNEQFF	TGTGCCAGCAGTGACAACGGGAGGGCCCTCGGGTCCTACAATGAGCAGTTCTTC
TRBV2	-	few	TRBJ1-1	CASSEEFRGHTEAFF	TGTGCCAGCAGTGAAGAGTTCAGGGGCCACACTGAAGCTTTCTTT
TRBV6-5	TRBD1	-	TRBJ1-1	CASRLGQANFEAFF	TGTGCCAGCAGACTGGGACAGGCAAACTTTGAAGCTTTCTTT
TRBV7-9	-	-	TRBJ1-3	CASSSGRGGNTIYF	TGTGCCAGCAGCTCCGGGAGGGGTGGAAACACCATATATTTT
TRBV28	-	-	TRBJ1-1	CASSLAGGHTEAFF	TGTGCCAGCAGTTTAGCGGGTGGGCACACTGAAGCTTTCTTT
TRBV30	TRBD2	-	TRBJ2-7	CAWSDGGGFYEQYF	TGTGCCTGGAGTGATGGCGGGGGTTTCTACGAGCAGTACTTC
TRBV29-1	TRBD1	few	TRBJ1-1	CSGRDRGTEAFF	TGCAGCGGTAGGGACAGGGGCACTGAAGCTTTCTTT
TRBV5-6	-	-	TRBJ2-7	CASSLGGGIYEQYF	TGTGCCAGCAGCTTGGGAGGAGGTATCTACGAGCAGTACTTC
TRBV28	-	few	TRBJ2-7	CASRRGTVDGGEQYF	TGTGCCAGCAGACGGGGGACGGTGGACGGGGGCGAGCAGTACTTC
TRBV2	TRBD1	few	TRBJ1-4	CATKPQGTNLEKLFF	TGTGCCACCAAGCCACAGGGGACGAACTTGGAAAAACTGTTTTTT